The T cell receptor (beta chain) under discussion was sequenced for a study of T-cell reconstitution after alpha-beta-depleted transplantation in children. For TCRbeta, the library was prepared with unique molecular identifiers. TCRdb reanalysed the PCR reads using MiXCR and keeps one entry per CDR3 protein. The data contain about 600,000 distinct CDR3 sequences, roughly 24% of them singletons. The ends were cut back, 5 bases at V and 2 bases at J, with 7 bases in the middle. CDR3 size: 13 residues. The V gene's germline CDR1 is SQVTM and CDR2 ANQGSEA. In this sample, this clonotype turned up a few times. Its target is not known. Regarding the study as a whole: T-cell numbers and diversity, one year after transplant, stemmed largely from T cells that were newly produced. Several hundred graft clones that had expanded were reportedly the source of alpha-beta T cells about two months after transplant.

The chain has TRBV29-1 and TRBJ2-6; D may be TRBD1 (6 bases). The receptor was isolated from a boy younger than two who had a stem cell transplant for acute myeloid leukemia, so the T cells may come from the graft donor. The specimen comprised PBMCs, mostly from graft donor cells, sampled 360 days after TCRalphabeta/CD19-depleted stem cell transplant. The CDR3 reads CSVTGPGANVLTF. In nucleotides, the CDR3 is TGCAGCGTTACAGGGCCTGGGGCCAACGTCCTGACTTTC.